This T cell receptor beta chain was found in a study of blood T cell repertoires in COVID-19. Germline trimming cut 7 bases from V and 6 bases from J; bases unmatched to any gene: 5. The CDR3 runs to 15 residues. CDR1 and CDR2 (germline): MNHNY, SVGAGI (reference sequence). Authors' analysis steps: Scientists estimated how many nucleated cells there were by amplifying reference gene primers. Here immunoSEQ multiplex PCR was the method, and the copy in TCRdb shows in-frame clones only, minus some. The V and J calls and clone size were taken over from that table, and D and trimming were inferred from the DNA. The sample contains 43,000 or so clones, about 87% of which appear only once.

The rearrangement uses TRBV6-6 and TRBJ2-1, with 14 bases aligning to TRBD2. The sequenced sample consisted of peripheral blood. The sequence was collected from a man aged 60 to 75 with active COVID-19. The CDR3 is CASTLTSGRANEQFF. The CDR3 nucleotides read TGTGCCAGCACCCTGACTAGCGGGAGGGCCAATGAGCAGTTCTTC.